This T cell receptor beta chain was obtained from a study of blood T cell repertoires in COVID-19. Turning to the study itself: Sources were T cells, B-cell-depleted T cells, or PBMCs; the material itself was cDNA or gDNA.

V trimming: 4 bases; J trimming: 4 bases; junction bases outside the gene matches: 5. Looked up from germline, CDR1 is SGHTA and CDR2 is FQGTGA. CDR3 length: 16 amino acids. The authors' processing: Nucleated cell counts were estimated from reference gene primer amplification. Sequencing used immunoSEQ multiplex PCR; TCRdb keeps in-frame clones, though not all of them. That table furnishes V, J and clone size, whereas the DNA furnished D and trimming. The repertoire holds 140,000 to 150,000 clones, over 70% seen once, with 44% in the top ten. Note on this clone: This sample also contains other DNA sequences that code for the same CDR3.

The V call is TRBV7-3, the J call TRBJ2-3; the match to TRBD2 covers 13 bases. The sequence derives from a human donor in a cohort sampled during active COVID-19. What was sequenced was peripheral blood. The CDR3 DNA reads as TGTGCCAGCAGCTCCGGACTAGCGGGGGCGGCAGATACGCAGTATTTT. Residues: CASSSGLAGAADTQYF.